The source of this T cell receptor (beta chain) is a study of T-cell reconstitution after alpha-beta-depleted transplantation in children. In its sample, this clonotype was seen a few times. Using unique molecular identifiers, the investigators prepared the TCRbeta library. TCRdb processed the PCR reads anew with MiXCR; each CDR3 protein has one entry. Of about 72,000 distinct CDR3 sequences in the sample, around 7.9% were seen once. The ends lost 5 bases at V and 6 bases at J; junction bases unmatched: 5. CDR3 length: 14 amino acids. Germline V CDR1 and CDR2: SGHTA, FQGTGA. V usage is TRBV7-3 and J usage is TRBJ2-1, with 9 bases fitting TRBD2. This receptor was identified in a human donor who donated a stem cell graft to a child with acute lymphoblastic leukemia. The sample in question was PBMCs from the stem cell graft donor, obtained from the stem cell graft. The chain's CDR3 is CASSPWTSANEQFF. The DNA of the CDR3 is TGTGCCAGCAGCCCTTGGACTAGCGCCAATGAGCAGTTCTTC.